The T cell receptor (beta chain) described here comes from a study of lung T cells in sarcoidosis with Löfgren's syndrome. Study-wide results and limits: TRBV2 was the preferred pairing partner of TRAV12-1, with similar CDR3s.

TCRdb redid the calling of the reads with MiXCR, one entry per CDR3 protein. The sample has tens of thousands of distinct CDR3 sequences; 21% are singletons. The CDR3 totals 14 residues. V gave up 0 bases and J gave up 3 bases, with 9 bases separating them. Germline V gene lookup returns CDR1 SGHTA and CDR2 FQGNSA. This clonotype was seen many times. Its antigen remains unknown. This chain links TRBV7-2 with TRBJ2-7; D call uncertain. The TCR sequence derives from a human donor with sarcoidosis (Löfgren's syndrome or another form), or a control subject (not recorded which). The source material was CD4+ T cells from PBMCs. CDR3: CASSLAPEYYEQYF. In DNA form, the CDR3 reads TGTGCCAGCAGCTTAGCGCCAGAGTACTACGAGCAGTACTTC.